The 25 T cell receptor beta chains in this list originate from one sample, sequenced in a study of shared clonotypes between healthy human individuals. The repertoire was sequenced with immunoSEQ multiplex PCR; TCRdb's copy has only in-frame clones and lacks some. The sample contains 2.3 million or so clones, approximately 93% of which appear only once. The sequencing input was naive CD4+ T cells from PBMCs. Described subset: CD45RA+ positively selected. These TCRs come from a man aged 18-30 years in good health. Some clones in this sample may be carry-over from other donors' samples.

This sequence joins TRBV7-6 and TRBJ2-5; 8 nucleotides match TRBD1. V lost 5 bases and J lost 5; bases outside the gene matches: 7. CDR3 length: 14 residues. CDR1 SGHVS and CDR2 FNYEAQ come from the germline V gene. For the CDR3, the DNA is TGTGCCAGCAGCCAGACAGGGGCGGGGGAGACCCAGTACTTC. The encoded protein is CASSQTGAGETQYF.

The genes are TRBV7-8 and TRBJ2-3, with TRBD1 matching over 7 bases. V lost 8 bases and J lost 4; bases outside the gene matches: 0. Germline values: CDR1 SGHVS, CDR2 FQNEAQ. CDR3 length: 11 residues. This chain's CDR3 is CASQGADTQYF. CDR3 bases: TGTGCCAGCCAGGGGGCAGATACGCAGTATTTT.

This clone showed up just a few times. The chain combines TRBV28 with TRBJ2-5, with 9 bases lining up with TRBD1. Per the germline V gene, CDR1 is MDHEN and CDR2 is SYDVKM. Trimming removed 5 bases from V and 4 bases from J; junction bases left unmatched: 11. The CDR3 extends over 16 amino acids. This CDR3 is CASSENRGLGAETQYF. The CDR3 DNA sequence: TGTGCCAGCAGTGAGAACAGGGGGCTGGGAGCAGAGACCCAGTACTTC.

The CDR3 sequence: CASSQVWGPGNTIYF. The DNA of the CDR3 is TGCGCCAGCAGCCAAGTGTGGGGGCCTGGAAACACCATATATTTT. The J gene is TRBJ1-3, the V gene TRBV4-3, with D perhaps matching TRBD1 (6 bases). V shed 1 base and J shed 2 bases, with 9 bases lying between them. The CDR3 consists of 15 residues. Germline V gives CDR1 LGHNA, CDR2 YSLEER.

The rearrangement uses TRBV6-1 and TRBJ1-5; D may be TRBD1 (5 bases). Germline CDR1 is MNHNS and CDR2 is SASEGT. Trimming stripped 5 bases from V and 7 bases from J, with 12 bases between. The CDR3 sequence is 13 residues long. The DNA for the CDR3 is TGTGCCAGCAGTCAGGGATGGCGGCAGCCCCAGCATTTT. Amino acid sequence: CASSQGWRQPQHF.

This rearrangement joins TRBV19 to TRBJ2-7; TRBD1 aligns across 11 bases. Germline CDR1 reads LNHDA; CDR2 reads SQIVND (reference sequence). This CDR3 has 15 residues. The trim removed 4 bases at V and 3 bases at J, leaving 5 bases unmatched. The CDR3 loop reads CASSTGTGGYYEQYF. In DNA, the CDR3 is TGTGCCAGTAGTACCGGGACAGGGGGTTACTACGAGCAGTACTTC. Combining the CDR3 with reference TRBV19 and TRBJ2-7 gives the whole variable domain DGGITQSPKYLFRKEGQNVTLSCEQNLNHDAMYWYRQDPGQGLRLIYYSQIVNDFQKGDIAEGYSVSREKKESFPLTVTSAQKNPTAFYLCASSTGTGGYYEQYFGPGTRLTVT.

The chain couples TRBV9 to TRBJ2-5, with 10 positions matching TRBD1. Germline CDR1 reads SGDLS; CDR2 reads YYNGEE. The CDR3 runs 18 residues. V lost 0 bases to trimming and J lost 5 bases; unmatched junction nucleotides: 13. The CDR3 here is CASSVAERGTGVRETQYF. CDR3 sequence (DNA): TGTGCCAGCAGCGTAGCCGAACGAGGGACAGGGGTCCGGGAGACCCAGTACTTC.

The gene calls are TRBV5-1 and TRBJ2-5, with D unclear. The CDR3 spans 12 residues. Germline lookup yields CDR1 SGHRS and CDR2 YFSETQ. Trimming cost V 4 bases and J 5 bases, with 9 bases left between them. CDR3 nucleotide sequence: TGCGCCAGCAGCCTGACGTGGGAGACCCAGTACTTC. Protein sequence: CASSLTWETQYF.

The rearrangement joins TRBV25-1 to TRBJ2-3; perhaps D is TRBD1 or TRBD2 (5 bases each). CDR1 is MGHDK and CDR2 is SYGVNS in the germline V gene. With 7 bases removed from V and 4 bases from J, the gap between germline ends came to 15 bases. This CDR3 region has 14 residues. The CDR3, as DNA: TGTGCCAGCACCCGGGACCTGGGATCAGATACGCAGTATTTT. Translated, it gives CASTRDLGSDTQYF.

The rearrangement uses TRBV7-9 and TRBJ2-2, with 7 bases identical to TRBD2. The CDR3 contains 14 residues. Trimming took 7 bases from V and 4 from J; bases not matched to a gene: 6. Germline loops: CDR1 SEHNR, CDR2 FQNEAQ (reference sequence). For the CDR3, the DNA is TGTGCCAGCACCCCCTCGGGGGGCACCGGGGAGCTGTTTTTT. Its protein is CASTPSGGTGELFF.

This chain joins TRBV6-1 and TRBJ1-1; TRBD1 is a possible D gene (5 bases). The CDR3 contains 14 residues. The germline V gene has CDR1 MNHNS and CDR2 SASEGT. V was pared by 2 bases and J by 1 base, with 8 bases between. The CDR3 DNA reads TGTGCCAGCAGTGAACCAACAGGGAACACTGAAGCTTTCTTT. This codes for CASSEPTGNTEAFF.

The genes are TRBV4-3 and TRBJ2-1; 15 bases fit TRBD2. The CDR3 sequence is 17 residues long. V gave up 0 bases and J gave up 10 bases; unmatched junction bases: 7. From germline, CDR1 is LGHNA and CDR2 YSLEER. The CDR3 nucleotides are TGCGCCAGCAGCCAAGATAGGACTAGCGGGAGGGCCTGGGAGCAGTTCTTC. Amino acid sequence: CASSQDRTSGRAWEQFF.

J is TRBJ2-3 and V is TRBV5-4, with D tentatively TRBD1 or TRBD2 (5 bases each). Germline V gene lookup returns CDR1 SGHNT and CDR2 YYREEE (reference sequence). Trimming cost V 4 bases and J 2 bases, with 17 bases left between them. The CDR3 covers 16 residues. CDR3 amino acids: CASSLVDRDPTDTQYF. In DNA form, the CDR3 reads TGTGCCAGCAGCCTGGTTGACCGGGACCCCACAGATACGCAGTATTTT.

The V and J genes are TRBV15 and TRBJ2-5, with 7 bases that match TRBD2. Germline V gene data show CDR1 as LNHNV and CDR2 as YYDKDF (reference sequence). The J segment lost 2 bases and the V segment lost 0 bases, leaving 6 bases of the junction unmatched. CDR3 length: 16 residues. The CDR3: CATSRDKASGQETQYF. The CDR3 DNA sequence: TGTGCCACCAGCAGAGATAAGGCTAGCGGTCAAGAGACCCAGTACTTC.

Details on this clone: The same CDR3 also results from other DNA sequences found in this sample. The rearrangement uses TRBV11-2 and TRBJ2-7; D might be TRBD1 (5 bases). CDR3 length: 12 amino acids. CDR1 and CDR2 (germline): SGHAT, FQNNGV. The V end was cut by 2 bases, the J end by 4 bases, with 6 bases between. Here the CDR3 reads CASSLQGYEQYF. Here the CDR3 DNA reads TGTGCCAGCAGCTTACAGGGATACGAGCAGTACTTC.

The chain joins TRBV2 to TRBJ1-5; D perhaps matches TRBD1 (5 bases). The ends were cut back, 6 bases at V and 3 bases at J, with 15 bases in the middle. The germline gives CDR1 SNHLY, CDR2 FYNNEI. The CDR3 runs to 15 residues. CDR3 amino acids: CASRGRGLHNQPQHF. The CDR3 DNA reads as TGTGCCAGCAGGGGCCGGGGACTGCACAATCAGCCCCAGCATTTT. The whole variable domain, remainder taken from reference TRBV2 and TRBJ1-5, is EPEVTQTPSHQVTQMGQEVILRCVPISNHLYFYWYRQILGQKVEFLVSFYNNEISEKSEIFDDQFSVERPDGSNFTLKIRSTKLEDSAMYFCASRGRGLHNQPQHFGDGTRLSIL.

Remarks on this clone: Other DNA sequences in this sample translate to the same CDR3. The J gene is TRBJ2-7, the V gene TRBV27, with TRBD2 matching 10 bases. The CDR3 has 15 amino acids. CDR1 MNHEY and CDR2 SMNVEV come from the germline V gene (reference sequence). The V gene end was trimmed by 1 base and the J gene end by 4 bases; junction bases not matched to a gene: 4. The CDR3 protein is CASSLFLAGVYEQYF. CDR3 bases: TGTGCCAGCAGTTTATTTCTAGCGGGAGTATACGAGCAGTACTTC.

The V call is TRBV30, the J call TRBJ2-1; D is perhaps TRBD1 (7 bases). CDR1 GTSNPN and CDR2 SVGIG come from the germline V gene (reference sequence). V was trimmed by 2 bases and J by 2 bases, leaving 13 bases between them. CDR3 size: 15 residues. DNA for the CDR3: TGTGCCTGGAGTCCCAGGGGGGTCCCCTACAATGAGCAGTTCTTC. Translating gives CAWSPRGVPYNEQFF. Filled out from reference TRBV30 and TRBJ2-1, the complete variable domain reads SQTIHQWPATLVQPVGSPLSLECTVEGTSNPNLYWYRQAAGRGLQLLFYSVGIGQISSEVPQNLSASRPQDRQFILSSKKLLLSDSGFYLCAWSPRGVPYNEQFFGPGTRLTVL.

Details on this clone: Other DNA sequences in the same sample also yield this CDR3. The V and J genes are TRBV19 and TRBJ2-5; D gene uncertain. Germline V gene sequence: CDR1 LNHDA, CDR2 SQIVND (reference sequence). CDR3 length: 11 residues. V was pared by 4 bases and J by 1 base, with 1 base between. Written as DNA, the CDR3 is TGTGCCAGTAGTAGCCAAGAGACCCAGTACTTC. Encoded protein: CASSSQETQYF.

The V call is TRBV13, the J call TRBJ2-7; D is unclear. CDR3 length: 14 amino acids. The V gene lost 2 bases and the J gene lost 1 base, with 9 bases spanning the gap. Germline values: CDR1 PRHDT, CDR2 FYEKMQ (reference sequence). CDR3: CASSLRRVSYEQYF. For the CDR3, the DNA is TGTGCCAGCAGCTTACGAAGGGTTTCCTACGAGCAGTACTTC.

Comment on this clone: The same CDR3 is also encoded by other DNA sequences in this sample. V gene TRBV18 combines with J gene TRBJ2-6; maybe TRBD1 (5 bases). The CDR3 is 15 amino acids. V lost 1 base, J lost 2 bases, and 6 bases lay in between. Germline V gene sequence: CDR1 KGHSH, CDR2 LQKENI. The CDR3 spells CASSPQGTGANVLTF. The CDR3 DNA follows: TGTGCCAGCTCACCACAGGGGACTGGGGCCAACGTCCTGACTTTC.

The chain couples TRBV7-2 to TRBJ2-1, with no clear D. V lost 0 bases and J 0 bases, leaving 6 bases between the germline ends. The CDR3 is 15 amino acids. Germline CDR1 and CDR2: SGHTA and FQGNSA. The CDR3 protein is CASSLAADSYNEQFF. The CDR3 DNA sequence: TGTGCCAGCAGCTTAGCGGCAGACTCCTACAATGAGCAGTTCTTC.

On this clone itself: In the same sample, other DNA sequences code for this CDR3. This chain connects TRBV19 to TRBJ1-5, with 8 bases that match TRBD1. Germline V gene lookup returns CDR1 LNHDA and CDR2 SQIVND (reference sequence). Trimming cost V 4 bases and J 4 bases; bases outside gene matches: 6. This CDR3 is built from 15 residues. The CDR3 reads CASSTDRGRNQPQHF. CDR3 DNA: TGTGCCAGTAGTACCGACAGGGGAAGAAATCAGCCCCAGCATTTT.

This sequence joins TRBV10-1 and TRBJ2-5; TRBD1 agrees at 8 bases. The CDR3 has 15 residues. The germline CDR1 and CDR2 sequences are WNHNN and SYGVQD (reference sequence). V trimming: 6 bases; J trimming: 2 bases; junction bases outside the gene matches: 8. This CDR3 reads CASSRTGTEQETQYF. CDR3 nucleotide sequence: TGCGCCAGCAGCCGGACAGGGACCGAACAAGAGACCCAGTACTTC.

Written as DNA, the CDR3 is TGTGCCAGCATGAGGGACAGGGGTCCTGAAGCTTTCTTT. This gives the protein CASMRDRGPEAFF. The gene calls are TRBV2 and TRBJ1-1; 10 bases align to TRBD1. There are 13 residues in the CDR3. The V and J ends lost 7 bases and 6 bases, in that order; junction bases with no gene match: 5. Germline loops: CDR1 SNHLY, CDR2 FYNNEI.